This T cell receptor (beta chain) emerged from a study of CD8 T cells in ankylosing spondylitis (dated by TCRdb to about 2017). Background on the whole study: T cell receptor beta repertoires were profiled in healthy donors and ankylosing spondylitis patients so that disease-linked TCR variants could be found. The full study cohort comprised about 23 ankylosing spondylitis patients and roughly 100 healthy donors. Peripheral blood was sampled, and synovial fluid was additionally collected from ankylosing spondylitis patients. Overall study results and their limits: Some TCR beta motif variants had previously been reported in synovial fluid and blood of reactive arthritis patients, which suggested common disease-initiation mechanisms. The disease-linked clones showed a CD8+ phenotype and occurred at relatively low frequencies in peripheral blood. Blood from ankylosing spondylitis patients appeared to be characterized by a TCR beta motif composed of several highly homologous amino acid variants. The disease-linked clones were reported to be significantly enriched in matched synovial fluid samples from ankylosing spondylitis patients.

The sample was run on an Illumina HiSeq 2500. Quantitative 5'-RACE with molecular barcodes was used to prepare TCR beta libraries. The authors' analysis ran thus. A new computational method, built on a probabilistic model of VDJ rearrangement, was used to identify disease-linked TCR variants. The public reads were quality trimmed at Q25 with fastp and then assembled into clones with MiXCR by TCRdb, keeping productive beta chains. Identical CDR3 proteins give one entry, which carries the most common genes and DNA. TCRdb, rather than the study authors, made the V and J calls. The sample profile shows roughly 130,000 distinct CDR3 sequences; around 8.5% of them were found once. 3.3% of the sample lies in the top ten. On this clonotype: The target of this receptor is not known. Per-base quality was not reported, and no clone a single base away is much larger than it.

There are 13 amino acids in the CDR3, from cysteine to phenylalanine inclusive. Only CDR3 DNA is held: 39 bases, read in frame from base 1. V is reduced by 8 bases and J by 0 bases, leaving a spacing of 11 bases between them. In the germline V gene, CDR1 corresponds to MNHEY and CDR2 to SVGEGT. Recombination joined TRBV6-2 or TRBV6-3 with TRBJ2-7; the D segment may tentatively be TRBD1 or TRBD2, each giving 5 matched bases. The specimen was blood, either unsorted or a sorted T cell fraction (not recorded which). This receptor was identified in a male donor with ankylosing spondylitis or in good health (not recorded which). The nucleotide sequence reads as follows: TGTGCCAGCCGTCGGGGACCCTCCTACGAGCAGTACTTC. It is translated as CASRRGPSYEQYF.